The 12 T cell receptor beta chains below were found in one sample sequenced in a study of blood T cells in healthy people across ages. Then a second PCR, running about 7 to 11 cycles, was carried out with a sample-barcoded 5' primer and a J-beta primer mix. TCRdb fed the 5' RACE reads into MiXCR, producing one record per CDR3 protein. The sample shows fewer than 1,000,000 distinct CDR3 sequences, around two fifths of them seen only once. The sequencing sample was made of blood. Receptor source: a man in his 60s in good health.

This chain uses TRBV29-1 with TRBJ2-1, with TRBD1 identical over 8 bases. Matching the DNA end better, TRBJ2-7 makes the J call doubtful. The germline CDR1 and CDR2 sequences are SQVTM and ANQGSEA. The CDR3 sequence is 14 residues long. CDR3 sequence reads: CSVGGDRSYNEQYF. In DNA form, the CDR3 reads TGCAGCGTTGGGGGGGACAGGTCCTACAATGAGCAGTACTTC.

J is TRBJ2-4 and V is TRBV9; D is unresolved. The CDR3 sequence is 15 residues long. The germline V gene has CDR1 SGDLS and CDR2 YYNGEE. V lost 4 bases to trimming and J lost 13 bases, with 24 bases between them. The CDR3 nucleotides read TGTGCCAGCAGCCGCAGTGCTCCGATCGACAATGAGCAGTACTTC. Translating gives CASSRSAPIDNEQYF.

This clonotype was detected only a few times. The gene calls are TRBV13 and TRBJ2-4; TRBD2 might be the D (5 bases). Trimming stripped 6 bases from V and 3 bases from J, with 12 bases between. This CDR3 has 14 amino acids. CDR1 is PRHDT, CDR2 FYEKMQ, per germline (reference sequence). This CDR3 is CASSPTLDKNIQYF. The CDR3 bases are TGTGCCAGCAGTCCGACACTAGACAAAAACATTCAGTACTTC.

CDR3 DNA sequence: TGTGCCACCAGCAGAGATTATAACAGCCCGCCGGTTGGCTACACCTTC. Amino acids: CATSRDYNSPPVGYTF. The J gene is TRBJ1-2, the V gene TRBV15; D call uncertain. CDR3 size: 16 residues. V shed 0 bases and J shed 7 bases, with 18 bases lying between them. Germline values: CDR1 LNHNV, CDR2 YYDKDF (reference sequence).

In DNA, the CDR3 is TGCGCCAGCCTCCCGTCTAGCATCGTAACTGATACGCAGTATTTT. As protein: CASLPSSIVTDTQYF. This chain uses TRBV10-2 with TRBJ2-3; D perhaps matches TRBD2 (5 bases). This CDR3 spans 15 amino acids. V lost 8 bases and J lost 6, with 21 bases in between. Germline assignment: CDR1 WSHSY and CDR2 SAAADI.

In this sample, this clonotype turned up a few times. The V gene is TRBV9, the J gene TRBJ2-1; TRBD2 aligns across 9 bases. The CDR3 has 16 residues. With 4 bases clipped from V and 4 bases from J, the junction kept 9 bases outside the gene matches. CDR1 and CDR2 (germline): SGDLS, YYNGEE. The CDR3 reads CASSPQTSGLYNEQFF. CDR3 in DNA: TGTGCCAGCAGCCCCCAGACTAGCGGACTATACAATGAGCAGTTCTTC.

The chain uses TRBV6-1 and TRBJ1-6; 9 bases align to TRBD1. V trimming: 2 bases; J trimming: 7 bases; junction bases outside the gene matches: 6. The CDR3 covers 16 residues. Germline CDR1 and CDR2: MNHNS and SASEGT. The CDR3 DNA reads TGTGCCAGCAGTGAACCGGGACAGGGAGACAATTCACCCCTCCACTTT. It yields the protein CASSEPGQGDNSPLHF.

On this clonotype: One end of the junction does not line up with germline, which may come from a read error. This chain's CDR3 is CASSVLPGQLSDNEQFF. The CDR3 DNA reads TGTGCCAGCAGCGTTCTGCCTGGCCAACTCTCCGACAATGAGCAGTTCTTC. The chain has TRBV9 and TRBJ2-1; D gene unclear. The CDR3 totals 17 residues. The germline V gene has CDR1 SGDLS and CDR2 YYNGEE.

The chain links TRBV6-2 or TRBV6-3 to TRBJ1-6; D may be TRBD1 (5 bases). CDR1 and CDR2 from the germline V gene are MNHEY and SVGEGT. The CDR3 extends over 15 amino acids. With 5 bases removed from V and 7 bases from J, the gap between germline ends came to 15 bases. CDR3 nucleotide sequence: TGTGCCAGCAGTCTCCGACCGGGGACCAATTCACCCCTCCACTTT. Protein: CASSLRPGTNSPLHF.

This clonotype was found a few times. At one boundary the junction diverges from the germline segment, which might be a read error. The rearrangement joins TRBV15 to TRBJ2-7, with unresolved D. The CDR3 is 15 residues long. CDR1 is LNHNV and CDR2 is YYDKDF in the germline V gene (reference sequence). The chain's CDR3 is CATSRGTRLTDAQYF. In DNA form, the CDR3 reads TGTGCCACCAGCAGAGGGACCAGGTTAACAGATGCGCAGTATTTC.

The chain joins TRBV3-1 to TRBJ1-2, with D maybe TRBD1 (6 bases). CDR1 LGHDT and CDR2 YNNKEL come from the germline V gene (reference sequence). V lost 3 bases, J lost 6 bases, and 11 bases lay in between. The CDR3 runs to 13 residues. The CDR3 sequence is CASSQLDRNGYTF. Here the CDR3 DNA reads TGTGCCAGCAGCCAGTTGGACAGAAATGGCTACACCTTC.

The table lists this clonotype with a few counts. V and J are TRBV29-1 and TRBJ1-2; no clear D. This CDR3 has 14 amino acids. The germline V gene has CDR1 SQVTM and CDR2 ANQGSEA. V was shortened by 8 bases and J by 0 bases, with 16 bases between the two germline ends. Here the CDR3 reads CSIVAGVANYGYTF. The CDR3 nucleotides are TGCAGCATTGTCGCCGGAGTAGCTAACTATGGCTACACCTTC. Full variable domain (rest looked up from reference TRBV29-1 and TRBJ1-2): SAVISQKPSRDICQRGTSLTIQCQVDSQVTMMFWYRQQPGQSLTLIATANQGSEATYESGFVIDKFPISRPNLTFSTLTVSNMSPEDSSIYLCSIVAGVANYGYTFGSGTRLTVV.